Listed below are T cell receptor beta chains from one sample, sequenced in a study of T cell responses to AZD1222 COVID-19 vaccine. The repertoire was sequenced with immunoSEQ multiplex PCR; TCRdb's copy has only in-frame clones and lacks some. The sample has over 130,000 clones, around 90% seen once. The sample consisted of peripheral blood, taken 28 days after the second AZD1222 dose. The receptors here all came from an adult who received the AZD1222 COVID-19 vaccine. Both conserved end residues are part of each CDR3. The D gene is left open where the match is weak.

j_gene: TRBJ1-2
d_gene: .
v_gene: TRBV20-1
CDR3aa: CSASRGEDGYGYTF
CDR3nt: TGCAGTGCTAGTCGGGGGGAGGATGGCTATGGCTACACCTTC

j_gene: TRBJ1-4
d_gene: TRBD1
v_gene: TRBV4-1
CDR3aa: CASSQVQGSEKLFF
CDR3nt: TGCGCCAGCAGCCAAGTACAGGGGAGTGAAAAACTGTTTTTT

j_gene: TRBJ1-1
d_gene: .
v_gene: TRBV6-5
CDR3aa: CASTIDPGVDTEAFF
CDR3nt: TGTGCCAGCACCATCGACCCTGGGGTTGACACTGAAGCTTTCTTT

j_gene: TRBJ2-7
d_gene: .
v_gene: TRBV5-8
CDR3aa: CASSLARQASLYEQYF
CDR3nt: TGTGCCAGCAGCTTGGCCCGACAGGCCTCACTCTACGAGCAGTACTTC

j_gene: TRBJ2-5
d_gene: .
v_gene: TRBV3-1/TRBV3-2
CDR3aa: CAPPFHYGQRQETQYF
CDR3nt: TGTGCCCCTCCATTTCACTATGGACAGCGACAAGAGACCCAGTACTTC

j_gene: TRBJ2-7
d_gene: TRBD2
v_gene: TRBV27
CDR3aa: CASSGGAERGGFTYEQYF
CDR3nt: TGTGCCAGCAGTGGCGGGGCGGAACGGGGGGGGTTTACCTACGAGCAGTACTTC

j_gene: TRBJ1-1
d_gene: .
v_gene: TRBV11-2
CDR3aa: CASRGTNTEAFF
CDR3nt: TGTGCCAGCAGGGGGACAAACACTGAAGCTTTCTTT

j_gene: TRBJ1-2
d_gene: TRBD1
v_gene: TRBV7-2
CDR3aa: CASSLVGPGQGGRSYTF
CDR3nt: TGTGCCAGCAGCTTAGTGGGTCCGGGGCAGGGGGGCCGCAGCTACACCTTC

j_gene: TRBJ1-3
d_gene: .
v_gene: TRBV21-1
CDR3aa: CASSTSDNRVGNTIYF
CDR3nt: TGTGCCAGCAGCACATCAGATAACAGGGTCGGGAACACCATATATTTT

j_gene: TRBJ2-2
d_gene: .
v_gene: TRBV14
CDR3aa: CASSQVSGELFF
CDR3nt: TGTGCCAGCAGCCAAGTATCCGGGGAGCTGTTTTTT

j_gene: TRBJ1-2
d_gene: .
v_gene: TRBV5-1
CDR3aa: CASSKTRLVGNYGYTF
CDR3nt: TGCGCCAGCAGCAAGACACGGTTGGTTGGGAACTATGGCTACACCTTC

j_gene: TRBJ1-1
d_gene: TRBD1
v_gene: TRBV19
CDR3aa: CAGARQGRNTEAFF
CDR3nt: TGTGCCGGGGCACGACAGGGGAGGAACACTGAAGCTTTCTTT

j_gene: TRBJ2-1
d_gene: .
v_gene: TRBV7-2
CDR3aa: CASSTRGSREQFF
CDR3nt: TGTGCCAGCAGCACAAGAGGTTCACGTGAGCAGTTCTTC

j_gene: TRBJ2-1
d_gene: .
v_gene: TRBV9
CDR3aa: CASSVGSYEQFF
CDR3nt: TGTGCCAGCAGCGTAGGTAGTTATGAGCAGTTCTTC